What follows describes a single T cell receptor beta chain. This sample is part of a study of T cell changes during pregnancy in multiple sclerosis. TCRdb's table, derived via immunoSEQ multiplex PCR, lists solely in-frame clones and lacks some. The data show approximately 100,000 clones, with around 92% seen just once and about 3.1% held by the top ten. This CDR3 comprises 14 residues. Per germline, CDR1 KGHSH and CDR2 LQKENI. Trimming stripped 2 bases from V and 4 bases from J, with 11 bases between. This clonotype was obtained from a female donor with multiple sclerosis, enrolled in a pregnancy study. The sample was peripheral blood, taken in the second trimester of pregnancy. The chain couples TRBV18 to TRBJ1-2; D gene uncertain. CDR3 in amino acids: CASSPEEGPYGYTF. CDR3 bases: TGTGCCAGCTCACCAGAGGAGGGCCCCTATGGCTACACCTTC.